This TCR beta chain is from a study of naive CD8 T cells in extremely preterm neonates. The study, taken as a whole, reports: Relative to older groups, preterm infants had shorter, less trimmed CDR3s with fewer N additions.

Of note for this clone: Its antigen is currently unknown.

Using immunoSEQ multiplex PCR, the repertoire was profiled, and TCRdb retains in-frame clones only, with some absent. This repertoire shows approximately 8,000 clones, 95% to 98% found once; its top ten account for roughly 2.9%. CDR1 is MNHEY and CDR2 is SMNVEV in the germline V gene (reference sequence). This CDR3 has 15 residues. Trimming cost V 2 bases and J 6 bases, with 17 bases left between them. Blood donors were healthy children aged 16-56 months and healthy nonsmoking adults. V is TRBV27 and J is TRBJ2-7; D possibly corresponds to TRBD2 (6 bases). This TCR came from a human donor in good health. Material: naive CD8+ T cells from blood. In DNA form, the CDR3 reads TGTGCCAGCAGTTTAAGGGCAGGGAGGTCCCTCGAGCAGTACTTC. The encoded protein is CASSLRAGRSLEQYF.